This T cell receptor (beta chain) was recorded in a study of tumor and adjacent non-tumor tissue in lung cancer. On the study more broadly: The patients, roughly 9 men and roughly 5 women, were roughly 30 to 76 with stage I to III disease. Regarding the study as a whole: Top 100 clones took a larger repertoire share in normal lung.

About this clonotype: Its antigen is not known. A junction end diverges from the germline sequence, so it may reflect a read error.

Germline-derived CDR1 and CDR2 are SGHAT and FQNNGV. CDR3 length: 14 amino acids. No cell sorting was done before RNA was extracted from the tissue. The normal lung tissue was taken more than 3 cm from the tumor edge. The library came from three nested PCR rounds adapted from ARM-PCR protocols. TCRdb called the multiplex PCR reads again in MiXCR, with one record for every CDR3 protein. Of about 110,000 distinct CDR3 sequences in the sample, about 61% were seen once. Sequenced: distant non-tumor lung tissue. The V and J genes are TRBV11-2 and TRBJ2-3; no clear D gene. This TCR was recovered from a man aged 55-75 years with non-small cell lung cancer. DNA for the CDR3: TGTGCCAACAGCTTCGGTGGATCGGAGGATACGCAGTATTTT. This gives the protein CANSFGGSEDTQYF.